This T cell receptor (beta chain) was profiled in a study of post-analysis software for immune sequencing data. Study summary: Relapsing-remitting, secondary progressive and progressive-relapsing forms made up the multiple sclerosis disease courses.

Trimming at V came to 6 bases and at J to 5 bases, leaving 3 bases not matched to a gene. Germline lookup yields CDR1 DFQATT and CDR2 SNEGSKA (reference sequence). The CDR3 extends over 12 amino acids. In this sample, this clonotype turned up a few times. Its antigen is as yet unknown. Study-level points and caveats: Controls showed lower frequencies than patients for five TRBV segments, and TRBV5-6, TRBV5-1 and TRBV20-1 were among these.

The library was made from cDNA and included unique molecular identifiers. TCRdb ran MiXCR on the PCR reads and lists one entry per CDR3 protein. The table has about half a million distinct CDR3 sequences, under 55% seen once. The sample consisted of blood. This chain links TRBV20-1 with TRBJ1-5; 8 nucleotides match TRBD1. This TCR came from a girl aged 10 to 17 with multiple sclerosis. CDR3 amino acids: CSAKTGDQPQHF. For the CDR3, the DNA is TGCAGTGCCAAGACAGGGGATCAGCCCCAGCATTTT.